This T cell receptor (beta chain) was captured in a study of blood T cell repertoires in COVID-19. Study as a whole: Acute and convalescent COVID-19 specimens originated in the United States, Italy and Spain. In each case, the material was cDNA or gDNA derived from T cells, B-cell-depleted T cells, or PBMCs.

Authors' processing steps: Estimates of nucleated cell counts were drawn from the amplification of reference gene primers. The data were produced by immunoSEQ multiplex PCR, yet TCRdb's version contains in-frame clones alone and is incomplete. The V and J calls and clone size are taken from that table; D and trimming were inferred from the DNA. The table shows roughly 40,000 clones, with about 88% occurring only once. The specimen sequenced was peripheral blood. This sequence was found in a man aged 45 to 65 in a cohort sampled during active COVID-19.

The CDR3 nucleotides read TGTGCCAGCAGCAAGGGGGCTAGCGGGGTCTACAATGAGCAGTTCTTC. Encoded protein: CASSKGASGVYNEQFF. V gene TRBV9 combines with J gene TRBJ2-1, with 9 bases aligning to TRBD2. V trimming: 4 bases; J trimming: 3 bases; junction bases outside the gene matches: 8. Germline V lookup: CDR1 SGDLS, CDR2 YYNGEE. There are 16 residues in the CDR3.